Shown below are 19 T cell receptor beta chains from a single sample sequenced in a study of T cell responses to AZD1222 COVID-19 vaccine (dated by TCRdb to the early 2020s). According to the study, the label for this sample's time point signals: about 28 days (+/-7) after the second vaccine dose. The library was produced with the immunoSEQ multiplex PCR assay. This is the immuneACCESS table as TCRdb keeps it, with only in-frame sequences that have V and J called. A part of the clones is gone; compared with another copy, unresolved V genes explain less than half, and the rest is unexplained. The sample table holds about 140,000 clones, of which less than 95% were seen once. The ten largest clones represent about 5.9% of the sample. Sequenced here: peripheral blood, sampled 28 days after the second AZD1222 dose. These receptors were taken from an adult who received the AZD1222 COVID-19 vaccine.

The CDR3 sequence is CASSLLGGATDEQYF. CDR3 coding DNA: TGTGCCAGCAGCTTATTGGGGGGGGCAACTGACGAGCAGTACTTC. This chain connects TRBV7-8 to TRBJ2-7; tentatively, D is TRBD2 (7 bases). The CDR3 totals 15 residues. Germline V CDR1 and CDR2: SGHVS, FQNEAQ. V lost 2 bases to trimming and J lost 5 bases, with 16 bases between them.

A note on this clone: This specimen includes other DNA sequences encoding the same CDR3. V gene TRBV28 combines with J gene TRBJ2-4; unclear D gene. Germline V CDR1 and CDR2: MDHEN, SYDVKM. The CDR3 loop spans 12 amino acids. Trimming left V 7 bases short and J 1 base short, with 5 bases between. The CDR3, as DNA: TGTGCCAGCACGAGGGCCAAAAACATTCAGTACTTC. Its translation is CASTRAKNIQYF.

The CDR3 protein is CASSVRPDGNTIYF. CDR3 sequence (DNA): TGTGCCAGCAGCGTAAGGCCGGATGGGAACACCATATATTTT. The V gene is TRBV9, the J gene TRBJ1-3; D gene ambiguous. The CDR3 consists of 14 residues. Germline V gene lookup returns CDR1 SGDLS and CDR2 YYNGEE. The V and J ends lost 1 base and 7 bases respectively, with 12 bases between them. The full variable domain, rest sourced from reference TRBV9 and TRBJ1-3, is DSGVTQTPKHLITATGQRVTLRCSPRSGDLSVYWYQQSLDQGLQFLIQYYNGEERAKGNILERFSAQQFPDLHSELNLSSLELGDSALYFCASSVRPDGNTIYFGEGSWLTVV.

The chain employs TRBV6-5 and TRBJ1-4; D not certain. CDR1 and CDR2 from the germline V gene are MNHEY and SVGAGI. The length of the CDR3 is 11 residues. V shed 6 bases and J shed 5 bases, with 4 bases lying between them. CDR3 sequence reads: CASRDNEKLFF. CDR3 in DNA: TGTGCCAGCAGGGACAATGAAAAACTGTTTTTT.

Note on this clone: The sample holds other DNA sequences that translate to the same CDR3. V and J are TRBV6-5 and TRBJ2-7; 9 bases map to TRBD1. The CDR3 runs 14 residues. V lost 6 bases and J lost 1; bases outside the gene matches: 4. Germline assignment: CDR1 MNHEY and CDR2 SVGAGI. The CDR3, as DNA: TGTGCCAGCAGGAGAGGACAGGGGTCCTACGAGCAGTACTTC. As protein: CASRRGQGSYEQYF.

This clone occurred once. The chain combines TRBV6-5 with TRBJ1-4; D not resolved. The germline gives CDR1 MNHEY, CDR2 SVGAGI. This CDR3 contains 14 residues. V was cut by 3 bases and J by 5 bases, with 10 bases left in between. Written as DNA, the CDR3 is TGTGCCAGCAGTTATTCGGGTTTCAATGAAAAACTGTTTTTT. It codes for CASSYSGFNEKLFF.

The chain is built from TRBV5-1 and TRBJ2-1, with 9 bases that match TRBD2. This CDR3 is built from 18 residues. Germline V gives CDR1 SGHRS, CDR2 YFSETQ. V was pared by 5 bases and J by 4 bases, with 16 bases of the junction left unmatched. As DNA, the CDR3 is TGCGCCAGCAGTATGGATTCACTTCGCGGGAGGGCTTACAATGAGCAGTTCTTC. Protein product: CASSMDSLRGRAYNEQFF.

The chain recombines TRBV4-3 with TRBJ2-1; 9 bases fit TRBD2. The junction had 7 bases not matched to a gene; V was cut back by 2 bases and J by 2 bases. Germline V CDR1 and CDR2: LGHNA, YSLEER. The CDR3 runs to 17 residues. The CDR3 region has the DNA TGCGCCAGCAGCCAATTCGAGCCTAGCGGGACCTACAATGAGCAGTTCTTC. Translation gives CASSQFEPSGTYNEQFF.

V is TRBV27 and J is TRBJ2-7; D gene unclear. Trimming took 6 bases from V and 3 from J, leaving 9 bases between them. This CDR3 is 12 amino acids long. Germline assignment: CDR1 MNHEY and CDR2 SMNVEV (reference sequence). In DNA, the CDR3 is TGTGCCAGCAGCCACGAAGGCTACGAGCAGTACTTC. Translating it yields CASSHEGYEQYF.

The rearrangement uses TRBV6-5 and TRBJ2-7, with a tentative D call TRBD1 (6 bases). The germline V gene encodes CDR1 MNHEY and CDR2 SVGAGI. Trimming shortened V by 10 bases and J by 1 base, and 14 bases separated the two germline ends. This CDR3 has 13 residues. This CDR3 is CATSDRPSYEQYF. In nucleotides, the CDR3 is TGTGCCACCTCGGACAGACCTTCCTACGAGCAGTACTTC.

This chain connects TRBV6-2 or TRBV6-3 to TRBJ2-1, with a possible D match to TRBD1 (8 bases). Trimming cost V 0 bases and J 2 bases, with 14 bases left between them. Germline V gives CDR1 MNHEY, CDR2 SVGEGT. The CDR3 runs 17 residues. CDR3 nucleotides: TGTGCCAGCAGTTACTCGGGAGGGGACAGGACCTACAATGAGCAGTTCTTC. This codes for CASSYSGGDRTYNEQFF.

This chain uses TRBV6-5 with TRBJ2-3; D is uncertain. Trimming removed 7 bases from V and 2 bases from J, with 10 bases in between. The V gene's germline CDR1 is MNHEY and CDR2 SVGAGI. The CDR3 loop spans 13 amino acids. The CDR3 spells CASKAPLTDTQYF. The CDR3 coding sequence is TGTGCCAGCAAGGCACCACTCACAGATACGCAGTATTTT.

This clone was counted only a few times. The chain is built from TRBV7-2 and TRBJ2-6; perhaps TRBD1 as D (6 bases). Germline CDR1 and CDR2: SGHTA and FQGNSA. The ends were cut back, 4 bases at V and 0 bases at J, with 16 bases in the middle. CDR3 length: 18 amino acids. Here the CDR3 DNA reads TGTGCCAGCAGCTCACAGGGCGCAGGCCTCTCTGGGGCCAACGTCCTGACTTTC. Protein sequence: CASSSQGAGLSGANVLTF.

The V and J genes are TRBV7-9 and TRBJ2-5; 10 bases map to TRBD1. J lost 4 bases, V lost 2 bases, and 4 bases had no gene match. Germline CDR1 reads SEHNR; CDR2 reads FQNEAQ (reference sequence). The CDR3 is 15 amino acids. The DNA of the CDR3 is TGTGCCAGCAGCTTACCGACAGGGGGCGGAGAGACCCAGTACTTC. It specifies CASSLPTGGGETQYF. Combining the CDR3 with reference TRBV7-9 and TRBJ2-5 gives the whole variable domain DTGVSQNPRHKITKRGQNVTFRCDPISEHNRLYWYRQTLGQGPEFLTYFQNEAQLEKSRLLSDRFSAERPKGSFSTLEIQRTEQGDSAMYLCASSLPTGGGETQYFGPGTRLLVL.

The rearrangement joins TRBV7-2 to TRBJ2-5; D gene ambiguous. The germline CDR1 and CDR2 sequences are SGHTA and FQGNSA. The CDR3 consists of 13 residues. Trimming stripped 4 bases from V and 2 bases from J, with 8 bases between. The CDR3 here is CASSSRLQETQYF. The DNA of the CDR3 is TGTGCCAGCAGCTCGCGGCTACAAGAGACCCAGTACTTC.

The gene calls are TRBV10-3 and TRBJ1-1; the D is unclear. The CDR3 covers 15 residues. CDR1 and CDR2 from the germline V gene are ENHRY and SYGVKD. The V end was cut by 0 bases, the J end by 2 bases, with 10 bases between. CDR3 in DNA: TGTGCCATCAGTGAGTCGAACGGAGCTAACACTGAAGCTTTCTTT. Protein sequence: CAISESNGANTEAFF.

The V gene is TRBV30, the J gene TRBJ1-5, with 12 positions matching TRBD1. Germline V gives CDR1 GTSNPN, CDR2 SVGIG (reference sequence). CDR3 length: 14 residues. V trimming: 5 bases; J trimming: 5 bases; junction bases outside the gene matches: 4. CDR3 residues: CAWGTGGGHQPQHF. CDR3 nucleotides: TGTGCCTGGGGGACAGGGGGCGGGCATCAGCCCCAGCATTTT.

The chain couples TRBV6-5 to TRBJ2-1, with D tentatively TRBD1 (5 bases). Deletions cut 6 bases from V and 0 bases from J, with 12 bases between. Germline CDR1 is MNHEY and CDR2 is SVGAGI. The length of the CDR3 is 15 residues. The CDR3 DNA sequence: TGTGCCAGCAGCTCAGGGATAACCTCCTACAATGAGCAGTTCTTC. It codes for CASSSGITSYNEQFF.

J is TRBJ2-2 and V is TRBV7-2; 12 bases match TRBD2. This CDR3 comprises 16 residues. V lost 2 bases and J lost 6; bases outside the gene matches: 4. Germline values: CDR1 SGHTA, CDR2 FQGNSA. CDR3 nucleotides: TGTGCCAGCAGCTTAACTAGCGGGAGGTCGTCCGGGGAGCTGTTTTTT. Amino acid sequence: CASSLTSGRSSGELFF.